A single sample is the source of the 30 T cell receptor beta chains below, sequenced in a study of response to subunit inactivated influenza vaccine (dated by TCRdb to the late 2010s). The method behind the library was RT-PCR. Sequencing instrument: Illumina HiSeq 2500. TCRdb reran the public reads through fastp at Q25 and MiXCR, keeping productive beta chains. Each CDR3 protein appears once, grouped with its most common genes and DNA. This sample is represented by more than 450,000 distinct CDR3 sequences; approximately 10% of them were singletons. The top ten clonotypes cover approximately 9.9% of the sample. This sample was also put to use in a study of T cells expressing NK-cell markers. The other study reports the following: TCR beta cDNA libraries were prepared using 5'RACE template switching, which introduced a universal primer site and unique molecular identifiers.

The input for sequencing was PBMCs from blood, taken on the day of vaccination. These TCRs come from a man in his forties or fifties who received an inactivated influenza vaccine. Donor details come from another sample of the same person, matched by shared clones.

This clonotype was counted only a few times. The chain recombines TRBV18 with TRBJ2-1; D is uncertain. The CDR3 length is 13 residues. From germline, CDR1 is KGHSH and CDR2 LQKENI. The ends were cut back, 4 bases at V and 6 bases at J, with 10 bases in the middle. This chain's CDR3 is CASSRPMSNEQFF. As DNA, the CDR3 is TGTGCCAGCTCACGGCCTATGAGCAATGAGCAGTTCTTC.

CDR3 DNA sequence: TGTGCCAGCAGTATGGACGTTAATAGCAATCAGCCCCAGCATTTT. Translated: CASSMDVNSNQPQHF. V is TRBV6-1 and J is TRBJ1-5; D is unclear. The CDR3 has 15 amino acids. Germline V CDR1 and CDR2: MNHNS, SASEGT. V lost 5 bases and J lost 0, with 11 bases in between.

This clonotype was counted ten times or more. The rearrangement joins TRBV15 to TRBJ1-2; no clear D gene. Per the germline V gene, CDR1 is LNHNV and CDR2 is YYDKDF (reference sequence). V dropped 0 bases and J dropped 10 bases, with 12 bases sitting between them. The CDR3 has 13 amino acids. CDR3 nucleotides: TGTGCCACCAGCAGAGATCGCCAGCCGACCTACACCTTC. Its protein is CATSRDRQPTYTF.

This clonotype has a count of ten or more. This sequence joins TRBV5-1 and TRBJ2-1; D perhaps matches TRBD2 (6 bases). V was clipped by 1 base and J by 6 bases, with 11 bases between them. Looked up from germline, CDR1 is SGHRS and CDR2 is YFSETQ. The CDR3 spans 14 residues. CDR3 DNA sequence: TGCGCCAGCAGCTTGCACGCGGGAACCAATGAGCAGTTCTTC. Translating gives CASSLHAGTNEQFF. The full variable domain, completed using reference TRBV5-1 and TRBJ2-1, is KAGVTQTPRYLIKTRGQQVTLSCSPISGHRSVSWYQQTPGQGLQFLFEYFSETQRNKGNFPGRFSGRQFSNSRSEMNVSTLELGDSALYLCASSLHAGTNEQFFGPGTRLTVL.

The chain uses TRBV18 and TRBJ2-7; no firm D call. Germline CDR1 and CDR2: KGHSH and LQKENI. The CDR3 sequence is 17 residues long. V was pared by 1 base and J by 0 bases, with 16 bases between. CDR3: CASSPRLGQIGSYEQYF. In nucleotides, the CDR3 is TGTGCCAGCTCACCACGTCTGGGTCAAATCGGCTCCTACGAGCAGTACTTC.

A few counts support this clonotype. The CDR3 DNA is TGTGCCAGCAGCTTAGTTACCGGGACTAGCTTTTACGAGCAGTACTTC. Translated: CASSLVTGTSFYEQYF. The rearrangement joins TRBV7-6 to TRBJ2-7, with 9 bases identical to TRBD2. The germline V gene has CDR1 SGHVS and CDR2 FNYEAQ. CDR3 length: 16 residues. The V segment lost 1 base and the J segment 4 bases; nucleotides outside the gene matches: 8.

This clonotype was seen only a few times. The chain recombines TRBV18 with TRBJ2-7; D gene unclear. The CDR3 contains 13 residues. Germline V gene sequence: CDR1 KGHSH, CDR2 LQKENI. The germline V and J ends were trimmed by 3 bases and 6 bases, with 12 bases remaining between them. CDR3 bases: TGTGCCAGCTCACCCAAAAGCAGCGCCGAGCAGTACTTC. Its protein product is CASSPKSSAEQYF.

This clonotype was seen only a few times. The rearrangement links TRBV7-9 to TRBJ2-5; D possibly corresponds to TRBD1 (6 bases). Germline lookup yields CDR1 SEHNR and CDR2 FQNEAQ (reference sequence). Trimming stripped 5 bases from V and 1 base from J, with 14 bases between. The CDR3 length is 15 residues. The CDR3 DNA reads TGTGCCAGCAGCCCTACAACAGGGATCCAAGAGACCCAGTACTTC. It is translated as CASSPTTGIQETQYF. Filled out from reference TRBV7-9 and TRBJ2-5, the complete variable domain reads DTGVSQNPRHKITKRGQNVTFRCDPISEHNRLYWYRQTLGQGPEFLTYFQNEAQLEKSRLLSDRFSAERPKGSFSTLEIQRTEQGDSAMYLCASSPTTGIQETQYFGPGTRLLVL.

This clonotype was detected ten times or more. V and J are TRBV7-6 and TRBJ2-3; D remains unclear. V was cut by 1 base and J by 1 base, with 9 bases left in between. CDR3 length: 15 amino acids. From germline, CDR1 is SGHVS and CDR2 FNYEAQ. The CDR3 reads CASSLVLHGTDTQYF. The CDR3 nucleotides read TGTGCCAGCAGCTTAGTACTTCACGGCACAGATACGCAGTATTTT.

In this sample, this clonotype turned up a few times. The V and J genes are TRBV18 and TRBJ1-5; D ambiguous. The germline gives CDR1 KGHSH, CDR2 LQKENI. V was trimmed by 5 bases and J by 0 bases, leaving 11 bases between them. The CDR3 extends over 15 amino acids. The CDR3 loop is CASSTGSYSNQPQHF. The CDR3 nucleotides read TGTGCCAGCTCAACTGGAAGTTATAGCAATCAGCCCCAGCATTTT.

This clonotype was observed many times. This chain connects TRBV11-1 to TRBJ1-2; D may be TRBD1 (6 bases). The length of the CDR3 is 13 residues. Germline V gene data show CDR1 as SGHAT and CDR2 as FQDESV (reference sequence). Deletions cut 8 bases from V and 5 bases from J, with 15 bases between. CDR3 sequence: CASATNREYGYTF. For the CDR3, the DNA is TGTGCCAGCGCCACAAACAGGGAGTATGGCTACACCTTC. The variable domain in full, with the rest retrieved from reference TRBV11-1 and TRBJ1-2, is EAEVAQSPRYKITEKSQAVAFWCDPISGHATLYWYRQILGQGPELLVQFQDESVVDDSQLPKDRFSAERLKGVDSTLKIQPAELGDSAMYLCASATNREYGYTFGSGTRLTVV.

This clonotype was seen more than once but under ten times. The V gene is TRBV5-6, the J gene TRBJ2-7; the match to TRBD1 covers 7 bases. Germline V gene sequence: CDR1 SGHDT, CDR2 YYEEEE. V gave up 0 bases and J gave up 5 bases; unmatched junction bases: 11. This CDR3 region has 16 residues. The CDR3 is CASSLGSGTAIDEQYF. The CDR3 nucleotides read TGTGCCAGCAGCTTGGGCTCCGGGACAGCCATCGACGAGCAGTACTTC. Full variable domain (missing parts from reference TRBV5-6 and TRBJ2-7): DAGVTQSPTHLIKTRGQQVTLRCSPKSGHDTVSWYQQALGQGPQFIFQYYEEEERQRGNFPDRFSGHQFPNYSSELNVNALLLGDSALYLCASSLGSGTAIDEQYFGPGTRLTVT.

This clonotype showed up many times. The genes are TRBV12-3 or TRBV12-4 and TRBJ1-5; 7 nucleotides align to TRBD1. The CDR3 covers 15 residues. After removal of 1 base from V and 3 bases from J, the junction contained 3 bases not matched to a gene. The CDR3 is CASSLGGQNNQPQHF. CDR3 bases: TGTGCCAGCAGTTTAGGGGGACAGAACAATCAGCCCCAGCATTTT.

The rearrangement uses TRBV4-3 and TRBJ1-1, with D perhaps matching TRBD1 (6 bases). This CDR3 is built from 16 residues. Trimming removed 4 bases from V and 1 base from J, with 16 bases in between. From germline, CDR1 is LGHNA and CDR2 YSLEER. CDR3 coding DNA: TGCGCCAGCAGCCCGTCGGCTGTGGGGGCGAACACTGAAGCTTTCTTT. Translation gives CASSPSAVGANTEAFF.

V is TRBV6-5 and J is TRBJ1-1; D remains ambiguous. The CDR3 covers 12 residues. Germline assignment: CDR1 MNHEY and CDR2 SVGAGI. Trimming took 2 bases from V and 8 from J, leaving 9 bases between them. In nucleotides, the CDR3 is TGTGCCAGCAGTTACAACGGGCGGGAAGCTTTCTTT. This gives the protein CASSYNGREAFF.

The chain carries TRBV6-2 or TRBV6-3 and TRBJ2-5; D call uncertain. Germline V gene data show CDR1 as MNHEY and CDR2 as SVGEGT. Trimming removed 4 bases at V and 6 bases at J, with 6 bases between. The CDR3 runs to 11 residues. The chain's CDR3 is CASSSEKTQYF. The CDR3, as DNA: TGTGCCAGCAGTTCCGAAAAGACCCAGTACTTC.

The sample holds a few counts of this clonotype. This chain connects TRBV28 to TRBJ2-1; TRBD2 matches at 12 bases. Trimming took 5 bases from V and 10 from J; bases not matched to a gene: 15. The CDR3 is 17 residues long. Germline V gene lookup returns CDR1 MDHEN and CDR2 SYDVKM. CDR3 DNA sequence: TGTGCCAGCAGTCCACAGCGACTAGCGGGAGTCTCATGGGAGCAGTTCTTC. Translation gives CASSPQRLAGVSWEQFF.

This clonotype occurred a few times. J is TRBJ2-7 and V is TRBV7-2, with D perhaps assigned TRBD1 or TRBD2 (5 bases each). Germline CDR1 SGHTA, CDR2 FQGNSA. This CDR3 comprises 15 residues. V was cut by 2 bases and J by 0 bases, with 11 bases left in between. The CDR3 DNA follows: TGTGCCAGCAGCTTATTGGGGGTCGGCTCCTACGAGCAGTACTTC. Its translation is CASSLLGVGSYEQYF.

This clonotype was counted only a few times. This chain links TRBV3-1 with TRBJ2-3; no reliable D call. CDR3 length: 18 residues. In germline, CDR1 is LGHDT, CDR2 YNNKEL (reference sequence). The ends were cut back, 0 bases at V and 0 bases at J, with 16 bases in the middle. The CDR3 DNA sequence: TGTGCCAGCAGCCAAGATTATCGGACCGTTACGAGCACAGATACGCAGTATTTT. This sequence encodes CASSQDYRTVTSTDTQYF.

The chain recombines TRBV7-2 with TRBJ1-5; tentatively, D is TRBD1 (5 bases). The germline V gene has CDR1 SGHTA and CDR2 FQGNSA. V lost 1 base and J lost 0, with 13 bases in between. The CDR3 length is 17 residues. This CDR3 is CASSLVGGSYSNQPQHF. The DNA for the CDR3 is TGTGCCAGCAGCTTAGTGGGGGGGTCTTATAGCAATCAGCCCCAGCATTTT.

To note about this clonotype: This could be a read error, since a much larger clone is one nucleotide away. The chain joins TRBV4-3 to TRBJ1-2, with D tentatively TRBD1 (6 bases). The CDR3 is 14 residues long. Germline V gene lookup returns CDR1 LGHNA and CDR2 YSLEER. V shed 2 bases and J shed 4 bases, with 11 bases lying between them. The CDR3 bases are TGCGCCAGCAGCCAATCAGGGGTTAGCTATGGCTACACCTTC. Translating gives CASSQSGVSYGYTF.

This clonotype was detected a few times. This chain uses TRBV27 with TRBJ1-2, with TRBD1 matching 8 bases. Germline V gene sequence: CDR1 MNHEY, CDR2 SMNVEV (reference sequence). CDR3 length equals 17 residues. V dropped 5 bases and J dropped 0; count of bases not matched to a gene: 11. The CDR3 bases are TGTGCCAGCAGTCCCTGGGCGGGGACAGGTACTAACTATGGCTACACCTTC. Amino acid sequence: CASSPWAGTGTNYGYTF.

The V call is TRBV11-2, the J call TRBJ2-1, with TRBD2 matching over 10 bases. The J segment lost 7 bases and the V segment lost 6 bases, leaving 12 bases of the junction unmatched. CDR1 and CDR2 from the germline V gene are SGHAT and FQNNGV. The CDR3 consists of 16 residues. CDR3 DNA: TGTGCCAGCAGATCTCTGGCAGCGGGAGGGTATAATGAGCAGTTCTTC. This sequence encodes CASRSLAAGGYNEQFF.

This clonotype was detected a few times. This chain links TRBV6-2 or TRBV6-3 with TRBJ2-7; D is possibly TRBD2 (5 bases). V lost 4 bases to trimming and J lost 1 base, with 11 bases between them. The CDR3 covers 14 residues. Germline CDR1 reads MNHEY; CDR2 reads SVGEGT. The CDR3 DNA reads as TGTGCCAGCAGTTGGTCGGGGTTATCCTACGAGCAGTACTTC. Protein: CASSWSGLSYEQYF.

This sequence joins TRBV12-3 or TRBV12-4 and TRBJ2-6; no definite D call. Trimming took 2 bases from V and 0 from J, leaving 5 bases between them. The CDR3 has 15 residues. This CDR3 reads CASSLMSSGANVLTF. CDR3 sequence (DNA): TGTGCCAGCAGTTTAATGAGCTCTGGGGCCAACGTCCTGACTTTC.

This clonotype was counted between two and nine times. The rearrangement uses TRBV19 and TRBJ1-5, with D tentatively TRBD1 (5 bases). This CDR3 spans 14 amino acids. The germline CDR1 and CDR2 sequences are LNHDA and SQIVND (reference sequence). V was shortened by 7 bases and J by 5 bases, with 15 bases between the two germline ends. Here the CDR3 reads CASNHPGADQPQHF. As DNA, the CDR3 is TGTGCCAGTAATCATCCCGGGGCCGATCAGCCCCAGCATTTT.

This clonotype has a handful of counts. The chain is built from TRBV29-1 and TRBJ2-7; TRBD1 agrees at 9 bases. The V gene's germline CDR1 is SQVTM and CDR2 ANQGSEA. The CDR3 has 13 residues. After removal of 7 bases from V and 2 bases from J, the junction contained 6 bases not matched to a gene. The CDR3 coding sequence is TGCAGCGGTGGACAGGGGCAAACCTACGAGCAGTACTTC. It specifies CSGGQGQTYEQYF.

The chain combines TRBV6-1 with TRBJ2-7, with D unclear. Germline lookup yields CDR1 MNHNS and CDR2 SASEGT. CDR3 length: 13 amino acids. V lost 7 bases and J 0 bases, leaving 10 bases between the germline ends. Written as DNA, the CDR3 is TGTGCCAGCACCTCAACGGGCTCCTACGAGCAGTACTTC. Its translation is CASTSTGSYEQYF.

The chain uses TRBV20-1 and TRBJ2-7; the match to TRBD1 covers 7 bases. The CDR3 is 13 residues long. V lost 0 bases to trimming and J lost 9 bases; unmatched junction nucleotides: 8. Germline CDR1 reads DFQATT; CDR2 reads SNEGSKA (reference sequence). The CDR3 sequence is CSARDAGGVSQYF. DNA of the CDR3: TGCAGTGCTAGAGATGCAGGGGGAGTTTCGCAGTACTTC.

This clonotype was recorded at least ten times. The V and J genes are TRBV19 and TRBJ1-5; D is unresolved. The CDR3 is made up of 14 amino acids. Germline assignment: CDR1 LNHDA and CDR2 SQIVND (reference sequence). V shed 3 bases and J shed 0 bases, with 6 bases lying between them. CDR3 coding DNA: TGTGCCAGTAGTATGGATGGTAGCAATCAGCCCCAGCATTTT. It translates to CASSMDGSNQPQHF.